The 14 T cell receptor beta chains reported below all come from one sample, sequenced in a study of regulatory T cells in long-lasting Graves disease. As for time point: newly diagnosed GD, antithyroid drugs for less than 3 months. PBMC-extracted RNA yielded the TCR library. Libraries of TCR beta came from iRepertoire HTBI primers plus Arm-PCR of CDR3 regions. TCRdb used MiXCR to reprocess the multiplex PCR reads, holding one entry per CDR3 protein. Among a few hundred thousand distinct CDR3 sequences listed, around 18% were seen once. This same sample was also taken into another study, of T cells in Graves' hyperthyroidism and ophthalmopathy.

This specimen was peripheral blood mononuclear cells (PBMCs), taken at new diagnosis, from a patient treated with antithyroid drugs. The receptors come from a woman aged 25 to 39 with Graves disease.

This clonotype showed up just a few times. The V gene is TRBV4-1, the J gene TRBJ1-3, with a weak D call TRBD1 (5 bases). The CDR3 extends over 16 amino acids. The germline V gene encodes CDR1 MGHRA and CDR2 YSYEKL. V was shortened by 2 bases and J by 0 bases, with 11 bases between the two germline ends. CDR3: CASSQTGGFSGNTIYF. The CDR3 DNA reads TGCGCCAGCAGCCAAACGGGGGGATTCTCTGGAAACACCATATATTTT.

This clonotype has at least ten counts. CDR3 sequence reads: CASLRTDNSPLHF. The DNA for the CDR3 is TGTGCCAGCCTTAGGACAGACAATTCACCCCTCCACTTT. V usage is TRBV6-1 and J usage is TRBJ1-6, with D possibly being TRBD1 (6 bases). The CDR3 has 13 residues. Germline-derived CDR1 and CDR2 are MNHNS and SASEGT. V lost 8 bases to trimming and J lost 7 bases, with 12 bases between them.

This clonotype has at least ten counts. The J gene is TRBJ1-2, the V gene TRBV29-1; TRBD1 matches at 9 bases. V trimming: 3 bases; J trimming: 5 bases; junction bases outside the gene matches: 7. The CDR3 is 14 amino acids. Germline CDR1 SQVTM, CDR2 ANQGSEA. The DNA for the CDR3 is TGCAGCGTTGACCCTAGAGACAGGGGGTATGGCTACACCTTC. Translated, it gives CSVDPRDRGYGYTF.

This clonotype was counted ten times or more. J is TRBJ1-6 and V is TRBV7-2, with D maybe TRBD1 (5 bases). Germline V lookup: CDR1 SGHTA, CDR2 FQGNSA. This CDR3 has 14 amino acids. Between the trimmed V and J ends, which lost 5 bases and 5 bases, there was a span of 10 bases. Here the CDR3 DNA reads TGTGCCAGCAGCCATCCCAGGGATAATTCACCCCTCCACTTT. Its protein is CASSHPRDNSPLHF.

As concerns this clonotype: Being one base from a much bigger clone, this may be a read error. The chain combines TRBV12-5 with TRBJ1-2, with TRBD1 as a possible D gene (5 bases). Trimming pared 5 bases from V and 8 bases from J, leaving 24 bases between. The CDR3 is 16 residues long. The germline V gene encodes CDR1 LGHNT and CDR2 FRNRAP. CDR3: CASGPLSLTASGGYTF. The CDR3, as DNA: TGTGCTAGTGGTCCCCTCTCCTTGACAGCTTCGGGGGGCTACACCTTC.

This clonotype has ten or more counts. The rearrangement joins TRBV2 to TRBJ1-5, with a weak D call TRBD1 (6 bases). CDR3 length equals 15 residues. Per germline, CDR1 SNHLY and CDR2 FYNNEI. Trimming took off 8 bases at V and 0 bases at J, with 14 bases between the two ends. DNA for the CDR3: TGTGCCAGCGGGGGGCAGATTCCTAGCAATCAGCCCCAGCATTTT. Protein: CASGGQIPSNQPQHF.

This clonotype was counted at least ten times. The gene calls are TRBV5-1 and TRBJ2-7, with D perhaps matching TRBD2 (6 bases). There are 12 residues in the CDR3. The germline gives CDR1 SGHRS, CDR2 YFSETQ. Between the trimmed V and J ends, which lost 5 bases and 7 bases, there was a span of 13 bases. CDR3: CASSLSGREQYF. DNA for the CDR3: TGCGCCAGCAGTTTGTCTGGGAGGGAGCAGTACTTC.

The chain joins TRBV4-1 to TRBJ2-7, with D perhaps matching TRBD1 (6 bases). The CDR3 spans 12 residues. The ends were cut back, 0 bases at V and 11 bases at J, with 11 bases in the middle. Germline V gene lookup returns CDR1 MGHRA and CDR2 YSYEKL. The CDR3 here is CASSQEGAGKYF. The CDR3 DNA sequence: TGCGCCAGCAGCCAAGAGGGGGCAGGGAAGTACTTC.

At least ten counts were recorded for this clonotype. The chain combines TRBV29-1 with TRBJ1-6, with a tentative D call TRBD1 (6 bases). The ends were cut back, 6 bases at V and 6 bases at J, with 12 bases in the middle. CDR3 size: 13 residues. Germline loops: CDR1 SQVTM, CDR2 ANQGSEA. CDR3 region: CSVQGSGNSPLHF. The CDR3 nucleotides are TGCAGCGTCCAGGGGTCGGGTAATTCACCCCTCCACTTT.

This clonotype was detected ten times or more. The genes are TRBV5-1 and TRBJ1-1, with a possible D match to TRBD1 (5 bases). In germline, CDR1 is SGHRS, CDR2 YFSETQ. The germline V and J ends were trimmed by 4 bases and 8 bases, with 18 bases remaining between them. CDR3 length: 14 residues. CDR3 in DNA: TGCGCCAGCAGCCCAATACCCGGGGACGGGGAAGCTTTCTTT. Its translation is CASSPIPGDGEAFF.

The chain uses TRBV7-2 and TRBJ1-2; maybe TRBD1 (5 bases). The CDR3 length is 15 residues. Germline loops: CDR1 SGHTA, CDR2 FQGNSA. Trimming took off 5 bases at V and 2 bases at J, with 15 bases between the two ends. The CDR3 DNA is TGTGCCAGCAGCCCCCCCTCGGGGGAAAACTATGGCTACACCTTC. Amino acids: CASSPPSGENYGYTF.

This clonotype was observed many times. This chain joins TRBV7-9 and TRBJ1-2; D may be TRBD1 (5 bases). V lost 1 base, J lost 0 bases, and 6 bases lay in between. The CDR3 runs to 14 residues. Per germline, CDR1 SEHNR and CDR2 FQNEAQ (reference sequence). CDR3 DNA sequence: TGTGCCAGCAGCTTAGGACAGACTAACTATGGCTACACCTTC. Residues: CASSLGQTNYGYTF.

This clonotype was recorded many times. V is TRBV10-3 and J is TRBJ1-1, with D possibly being TRBD1 (6 bases). This CDR3 contains 13 residues. Between the trimmed V and J ends, which lost 10 bases and 4 bases, there was a span of 16 bases. CDR1 is ENHRY and CDR2 is SYGVKD in the germline V gene. As DNA, the CDR3 is TGTGCCACTCTTCCAGGGGTTACCACTGAAGCTTTCTTT. The encoded protein is CATLPGVTTEAFF.

This clonotype was observed a handful of times. Its ends do not fully match the called genes, so a read error is possible. The rearrangement uses TRBV7-7 and TRBJ2-1; 10 bases are shared with TRBD1. Germline CDR1 reads SSHAT; CDR2 reads FNYEAQ (reference sequence). The CDR3 is 18 amino acids. CDR3 amino acids: CASSPAPPDRGLNNEQFF. CDR3 sequence (DNA): TGTGCTAGCAGCCCCGCCCCCCCTGACAGGGGGCTAAACAATGAGCAGTTCTTC.